A selection of T cell receptor beta chains follows, all from one sample in a study of high-grade serous ovarian cancer treatment subgroups. Sequencing was performed with immunoSEQ multiplex PCR; in TCRdb, only in-frame clones are kept and a portion is missing. The sample records 12,000 to 15,000 clones, roughly nine tenths being singletons. Sequencing was done on a sample of tumor tissue. Receptors were obtained from a human donor with high-grade serous ovarian cancer. CDR3s include the opening cysteine and the closing phenylalanine or tryptophan. Each record gives: V gene, J gene, CDR3 length, D gene, clone size, CDR3 protein, CDR3 DNA. The D gene is left open where the match is weak. Clone size is shown for a subset of rows, as once, few, many or a class of expanded clone.

TRBV9	TRBJ1-2	14	.	.	CASSPITGSYGYTF	TGTGCCAGCAGCCCCATAACAGGGAGCTATGGCTACACCTTC
TRBV14	TRBJ2-3	16	.	.	CASSLPGSGRTDTQYF	TGTGCCAGCAGCCTTCCTGGTAGCGGAAGGACAGATACGCAGTATTTT
TRBV5-1	TRBJ2-1	14	TRBD1	.	CASSWDSSPNEQFF	TGCGCCAGCAGCTGGGACAGCTCCCCCAATGAGCAGTTCTTC
TRBV7-9	TRBJ1-5	12	.	.	CASSWSNQPQHF	TGTGCCAGCAGCTGGAGCAATCAGCCCCAGCATTTT
TRBV6-5	TRBJ1-4	13	.	.	CASSLTDNEKLFF	TGTGCCAGCAGTCTGACCGATAATGAAAAACTGTTTTTT
TRBV9	TRBJ2-5	15	.	.	CASSVGAVTRETQYF	TGTGCCAGCAGCGTAGGGGCAGTCACTAGGGAGACCCAGTACTTC
TRBV28	TRBJ1-5	15	.	.	CASSSGSVGNQPQHF	TGTGCCAGCAGTTCAGGGTCTGTAGGCAATCAGCCCCAGCATTTT
TRBV19	TRBJ1-1	17	TRBD1	.	CASSIGFGGGTGTEAFF	TGTGCCAGTAGTATAGGGTTTGGAGGGGGCACCGGCACTGAAGCTTTCTTT
TRBV28	TRBJ2-7	14	.	.	CASIRGVGSYEQYF	TGTGCCAGCATCAGAGGGGTTGGCTCCTACGAGCAGTACTTC
TRBV11-2	TRBJ2-7	14	.	.	CASSSGVLSYEQYF	TGTGCCAGCAGCTCTGGGGTTCTATCCTACGAGCAGTACTTC
TRBV2	TRBJ1-3	13	.	once	CASRGSSGNTIYF	TGTGCCAGCAGAGGCAGCTCTGGAAACACCATATATTTT
TRBV10-3	TRBJ2-5	13	.	.	CAISVQGSETQYF	TGTGCCATCAGTGTGCAGGGTTCGGAGACCCAGTACTTC
TRBV7-9	TRBJ1-1	13	.	few	CASSELGNTEAFF	TGTGCCAGCTCCGAACTCGGGAACACTGAAGCTTTCTTT
TRBV2	TRBJ2-6	14	.	.	CASSGDSGANVLTF	TGTGCCAGCAGTGGGGACTCTGGGGCCAACGTCCTGACTTTC
TRBV7-2	TRBJ2-5	15	TRBD2	.	CASSLNRGDQETQYF	TGTGCCAGCAGCCTCAACCGGGGGGATCAAGAGACCCAGTACTTC
TRBV6-6	TRBJ1-1	14	TRBD1	.	CASGDRERNTEAFF	TGTGCCAGCGGGGACAGGGAACGGAACACTGAAGCTTTCTTT
TRBV7-9	TRBJ1-5	15	TRBD1	.	CASSPTGASNQPQHF	TGTGCCAGCAGCCCGACAGGGGCTAGCAATCAGCCCCAGCATTTT
TRBV4-2	TRBJ2-3	13	TRBD1	.	CATGGTSTDTQYF	TGTGCCACAGGGGGAACTAGCACAGATACGCAGTATTTT
TRBV6-5	TRBJ1-1	13	.	once	CASRNPGSTEAFF	TGTGCCAGCAGAAATCCAGGCAGCACTGAAGCTTTCTTT
TRBV27	TRBJ2-5	14	TRBD2	.	CASSPVGGRETQYF	TGTGCCAGCAGCCCCGTGGGGGGGAGGGAGACCCAGTACTTC
TRBV10-2	TRBJ2-7	15	.	.	CASSESGGSPYEQYF	TGCGCCAGCAGTGAGTCAGGGGGTTCACCCTACGAGCAGTACTTC
TRBV18	TRBJ1-5	15	.	.	CASSPEAGAHQPQHF	TGTGCCAGCTCACCCGAAGCGGGGGCGCATCAGCCCCAGCATTTT
TRBV9	TRBJ2-2	17	.	.	CASSVGRDTPNTGELFF	TGTGCCAGCAGCGTAGGGAGGGACACCCCGAACACCGGGGAGCTGTTTTTT
TRBV11-3	TRBJ2-1	12	.	.	CASSSSNNEQFF	TGTGCCAGCAGCTCTTCCAACAATGAGCAGTTCTTC
TRBV21-1	TRBJ2-1	19	.	.	CASTSLVQGGIRRTYEQFF	TGTGCCAGCACCTCTTTGGTTCAGGGGGGAATAAGGAGGACATATGAGCAGTTCTTC
TRBV30	TRBJ2-5	16	TRBD2	medium-sized	CAWSLTSGGAWETQYF	TGTGCCTGGAGCTTGACTAGCGGGGGGGCCTGGGAGACCCAGTACTTC
TRBV6-1	TRBJ2-3	15	TRBD1	.	CASRGQGSNTDTQYF	TGTGCCAGCAGGGGACAGGGGTCTAACACAGATACGCAGTATTTT
TRBV7-9	TRBJ2-3	15	.	.	CASSAGLRSTDTQYF	TGTGCCAGCAGCGCCGGGCTTCGGAGCACAGATACGCAGTATTTT
TRBV18	TRBJ1-1	15	.	.	CASSKAQGQNTEAFF	TGTGCCAGCTCCAAGGCACAGGGTCAGAACACTGAAGCTTTCTTT
TRBV14	TRBJ2-3	18	TRBD2	.	CASSQLFGTSGGTDTQYF	TGTGCCAGCAGCCAGTTATTCGGGACTAGCGGGGGCACAGATACGCAGTATTTT
TRBV5-6	TRBJ1-4	14	TRBD1	.	CASSLGRGYEKLFF	TGTGCCAGCAGCTTGGGCAGGGGGTATGAAAAACTGTTTTTT
TRBV27	TRBJ2-7	15	.	.	CASSPRARIAYEQYF	TGTGCCAGCAGCCCACGGGCACGAATAGCCTACGAGCAGTACTTC
TRBV5-1	TRBJ2-7	17	.	.	CASSLDPGPKSSYEQYF	TGCGCCAGCAGCTTGGATCCGGGTCCCAAAAGCTCCTACGAGCAGTACTTC
TRBV6-1	TRBJ2-7	15	TRBD1	.	CASRKGQKDSYEQYF	TGTGCCAGCAGGAAGGGACAGAAAGACTCCTACGAGCAGTACTTC
TRBV7-9	TRBJ2-3	16	.	once	CASSHGPAESTDTQYF	TGTGCCAGCAGCCACGGACCCGCGGAGAGCACAGATACGCAGTATTTT
TRBV30	TRBJ1-3	17	.	.	CAWSVLGVIAAGNTIYF	TGTGCCTGGAGTGTTTTAGGTGTGATCGCGGCCGGGAACACCATATATTTT
TRBV11-2	TRBJ2-1	15	.	.	CASSPIGLTRDEQFF	TGTGCCAGCAGCCCGATAGGTTTGACAAGGGATGAGCAGTTCTTC
TRBV2	TRBJ1-5	14	.	few	CASSQTLGNQPQHF	TGTGCCAGCAGTCAGACATTAGGCAATCAGCCCCAGCATTTT
TRBV4-3	TRBJ2-7	15	TRBD1	.	CASSQSFDRGLEQYF	TGCGCCAGCAGCCAATCCTTCGACAGGGGGCTTGAGCAGTACTTC
TRBV29-1	TRBJ1-1	11	TRBD1	few	CSADRVTEAFF	TGCAGCGCCGACAGGGTCACTGAAGCTTTCTTT
TRBV2	TRBJ2-1	12	TRBD1	once	CASRDTGTAQFF	TGTGCCAGCAGAGATACCGGGACAGCGCAGTTCTTC
TRBV2	TRBJ1-1	14	.	.	CASSGSVMNTEAFF	TGTGCCAGCAGTGGATCGGTTATGAACACTGAAGCTTTCTTT
TRBV28	TRBJ2-5	14	.	.	CASSFQGVGETQYF	TGTGCCAGCAGTTTCCAGGGAGTAGGGGAGACCCAGTACTTC
TRBV7-8	TRBJ2-4	16	TRBD1	.	CASSGRTGVAKNIQYF	TGTGCCAGCAGCGGAAGGACAGGGGTGGCCAAAAACATTCAGTACTTC
TRBV6-6	TRBJ2-7	16	TRBD1	.	CASSQIYGTGSYEQYF	TGTGCCAGCAGTCAGATTTACGGGACAGGGTCCTACGAGCAGTACTTC
TRBV9	TRBJ2-1	14	.	.	CASSVDGAYNEQFF	TGTGCCAGCAGCGTAGACGGTGCCTACAATGAGCAGTTCTTC
TRBV5-4	TRBJ2-7	14	TRBD1	.	CASSLDRGPYEQYF	TGTGCCAGCAGCTTGGACAGGGGGCCCTACGAGCAGTACTTC
TRBV30	TRBJ2-7	13	.	.	CAMGPPQTYEQYF	TGTGCTATGGGGCCACCCCAGACCTACGAGCAGTACTTC
TRBV2	TRBJ1-1	17	.	.	CASSAQALWQTNTEAFF	TGTGCCAGCAGTGCCCAAGCCCTGTGGCAGACGAACACTGAAGCTTTCTTT
TRBV4-2	TRBJ1-2	16	.	few	CASSQEGARAGYGYTF	TGTGCCAGCAGCCAAGAAGGGGCGAGGGCGGGCTATGGCTACACCTTC